A selection of T cell receptor beta chains follows, all from one sample in a study of blood T cell repertoires in COVID-19. Profiling relied on immunoSEQ multiplex PCR, and the TCRdb table lists in-frame clones only, not all of them. The sample includes about 200,000 clones, about 86% of them seen just once. Sample: peripheral blood. These receptors all come from a woman between 45 and 65 years old with acute or convalescent COVID-19. The CDR3 runs from the conserved cysteine through the conserved F or W. D genes are given only for firm matches. For some rows the clone size is stated as once, few or many, or as a class when expanded; others skip it.

V gene: TRBV30; D gene: .; J gene: TRBJ1-4; clone size: .; CDR3 DNA: TGTGCCTGGAGTTCGCTCGGACTCAATGAGGGCAAACTGTTTTTT; CDR3 protein: CAWSSLGLNEGKLFF
V gene: TRBV7-2; D gene: .; J gene: TRBJ1-2; clone size: .; CDR3 DNA: TGTGCCAGCAGCCCGCCGCGCAGAGGCAACTATGGCTACACCTTC; CDR3 protein: CASSPPRRGNYGYTF
V gene: TRBV6-2/TRBV6-3; D gene: .; J gene: TRBJ1-1; clone size: .; CDR3 DNA: TGTGCCAGCAGTCCCTGGACAGCGCCCACGAACACTGAAGCTTTCTTT; CDR3 protein: CASSPWTAPTNTEAFF
V gene: TRBV3-1/TRBV3-2; D gene: .; J gene: TRBJ1-3; clone size: .; CDR3 DNA: TGTGCCAGCAGCCAACAGGGGACGGGAAACACCATATATTTT; CDR3 protein: CASSQQGTGNTIYF
V gene: TRBV27; D gene: .; J gene: TRBJ1-2; clone size: .; CDR3 DNA: TGTGCCAGCAGTTTAGGTTCGGGACTTTATGGCTACACCTTC; CDR3 protein: CASSLGSGLYGYTF
V gene: TRBV6-5; D gene: .; J gene: TRBJ2-7; clone size: .; CDR3 DNA: TGTGCCAGCAGTTACTCGACGGGGGGCCCCTACGAGCAGTACTTC; CDR3 protein: CASSYSTGGPYEQYF
V gene: TRBV10-3; D gene: .; J gene: TRBJ2-5; clone size: .; CDR3 DNA: TGTGCCATCAGTGAATGGCAGCAAGAGACCCAGTACTTC; CDR3 protein: CAISEWQQETQYF
V gene: TRBV6-2/TRBV6-3; D gene: .; J gene: TRBJ2-1; clone size: .; CDR3 DNA: TGTGCCAGCAGTTACGACCTGACAGGATGGTCCTACAATGAGCAGTTCTTC; CDR3 protein: CASSYDLTGWSYNEQFF
V gene: TRBV7-2; D gene: TRBD1; J gene: TRBJ2-7; clone size: few; CDR3 DNA: TGTGCCAGCAGCTTAGTGGGGGACAGGGCAGACGAGCAGTACTTC; CDR3 protein: CASSLVGDRADEQYF
V gene: TRBV10-3; D gene: .; J gene: TRBJ2-3; clone size: .; CDR3 DNA: TGTGCCATCAACCGTGACGGGGGAACAGATACGCAGTATTTT; CDR3 protein: CAINRDGGTDTQYF
V gene: TRBV19; D gene: TRBD1; J gene: TRBJ2-7; clone size: .; CDR3 DNA: TGTGCCAGTAGTATGGGGACAGGGCTCTTTTACGAGCAGTACTTC; CDR3 protein: CASSMGTGLFYEQYF
V gene: TRBV20-1; D gene: .; J gene: TRBJ1-1; clone size: .; CDR3 DNA: TGCAGTGCGGGACACCTTGAAGCTTTCTTT; CDR3 protein: CSAGHLEAFF
V gene: TRBV3-1/TRBV3-2; D gene: TRBD1; J gene: TRBJ1-1; clone size: .; CDR3 DNA: TGTGCCAGCAGCATACAGGGGTGGGGCACTGAAGCTTTCTTT; CDR3 protein: CASSIQGWGTEAFF
V gene: TRBV24-1; D gene: .; J gene: TRBJ1-2; clone size: .; CDR3 DNA: TGTGCCACCAGTGACCGCGTTAGGGCGGGCCTTTATGGCTACACCTTC; CDR3 protein: CATSDRVRAGLYGYTF
V gene: TRBV6-6; D gene: TRBD2; J gene: TRBJ2-7; clone size: many; CDR3 DNA: TGTGCCAGCAGTTACACACTAGCGGGAGTCACCTACGAGCAGTACTTC; CDR3 protein: CASSYTLAGVTYEQYF
V gene: TRBV19; D gene: .; J gene: TRBJ1-2; clone size: .; CDR3 DNA: TGTGCCAGTAAGGAGGGGCGAGGCTACACCTTC; CDR3 protein: CASKEGRGYTF
V gene: TRBV29-1; D gene: TRBD2; J gene: TRBJ2-1; clone size: .; CDR3 DNA: TGCAGCGTGAGGACGGGGGGATACAATGAGCAGTTCTTC; CDR3 protein: CSVRTGGYNEQFF
V gene: TRBV19; D gene: .; J gene: TRBJ1-1; clone size: few; CDR3 DNA: TGTGCCAGTAGTATGGCGAAACAGAACCTTGTTGTAGGAGCTTTCTTT; CDR3 protein: CASSMAKQNLVVGAFF
V gene: TRBV21-1; D gene: .; J gene: TRBJ1-2; clone size: .; CDR3 DNA: TGTGCCAGCAGCAAAGGTCGGCCTACAGGGGGCTATGGCTACACCTTC; CDR3 protein: CASSKGRPTGGYGYTF
V gene: TRBV2; D gene: TRBD1; J gene: TRBJ1-3; clone size: .; CDR3 DNA: TGTGCCAGCAAACCCCAGGACAGGGGAGGAAACACCATATATTTT; CDR3 protein: CASKPQDRGGNTIYF
V gene: TRBV19; D gene: TRBD1; J gene: TRBJ2-3; clone size: .; CDR3 DNA: TGTGCCAGTAGTATAGGCGGCAGGGGGACAGATACGCAGTATTTT; CDR3 protein: CASSIGGRGTDTQYF
V gene: TRBV5-6; D gene: TRBD2; J gene: TRBJ2-3; clone size: .; CDR3 DNA: TGTGCCAGCAGCTTGCGACTAGCGGGAGAAAGGACAGATACGCAGTATTTT; CDR3 protein: CASSLRLAGERTDTQYF
V gene: TRBV7-9; D gene: TRBD2; J gene: TRBJ2-7; clone size: .; CDR3 DNA: TGTGCCAGCAGCGGTCGGACTAGCGGGGGCTACGAGCAGTACTTC; CDR3 protein: CASSGRTSGGYEQYF
V gene: TRBV27; D gene: TRBD1; J gene: TRBJ2-7; clone size: .; CDR3 DNA: TGTGCCAGCAGTCTATGGGACAGGGCCTACGAGCAGTACTTC; CDR3 protein: CASSLWDRAYEQYF
V gene: TRBV6-2/TRBV6-3; D gene: .; J gene: TRBJ2-1; clone size: .; CDR3 DNA: TGTGCCAGCAGCCCCGGGACTTCCTGGAGGAATGAGCAGTTCTTC; CDR3 protein: CASSPGTSWRNEQFF
V gene: TRBV6-1; D gene: .; J gene: TRBJ1-1; clone size: .; CDR3 DNA: TGTGCCAGCAGTGATTGGGGTGCGGGCCAATTAGCAGCTTTCTTT; CDR3 protein: CASSDWGAGQLAAFF
V gene: TRBV6-2/TRBV6-3; D gene: TRBD2; J gene: TRBJ2-5; clone size: .; CDR3 DNA: TGTGCCAGCAGTTACGACGGGAGGGCTGTATGGGAGACCCAGTACTTC; CDR3 protein: CASSYDGRAVWETQYF
V gene: TRBV29-1; D gene: TRBD1; J gene: TRBJ1-2; clone size: .; CDR3 DNA: TGCAGCGGGGGGGACAGATTTAACTATGGCTACACCTTC; CDR3 protein: CSGGDRFNYGYTF
V gene: TRBV7-2; D gene: TRBD1; J gene: TRBJ2-1; clone size: .; CDR3 DNA: TGTGCCAGCAGCCGTTACGGGACAGGTTACAATGAGCAGTTCTTC; CDR3 protein: CASSRYGTGYNEQFF
V gene: TRBV3-1/TRBV3-2; D gene: .; J gene: TRBJ2-1; clone size: .; CDR3 DNA: TGTGCCAGCAGCCCAAGTGGGCCCTATGAGCAGTTCTTC; CDR3 protein: CASSPSGPYEQFF